A single sample is the source of the 23 T cell receptor beta chains below, sequenced in a study of monozygotic twins with inflammatory bowel disease (dated by TCRdb to the late 2010s). Library creation used 5' RACE. Data came from an Illumina HiSeq 2500. Following TCRdb reprocessing, every CDR3 protein sequence forms one entry, and DNA is not provided. The sample table includes 150,000 or so distinct CDR3 sequences. The top ten hold 0.95% to 1.5% of the sample. The sequenced sample was blood. These TCRs come from a human donor with ulcerative colitis or Crohn's disease, or a healthy co-twin of an affected twin (not recorded which).

The chain combines TRBV4-1 with TRBJ2-3; TCRdb calls TRBD1, which cannot be checked without DNA. The CDR3 covers 15 residues. From germline, CDR1 is MGHRA and CDR2 YSYEKL. CDR3 loop: CASSQDPGSKDTQYF.

The J gene is TRBJ2-1, the V gene TRBV6-1; TCRdb designates TRBD2, a call that cannot be tested without DNA. Germline values: CDR1 MNHNS, CDR2 SASEGT. This CDR3 region has 14 residues. The CDR3 spells CASSSAGAGGEQFF.

CDR3 sequence: CASSYRRTVSTDTQYF. The chain employs TRBV5-1 and TRBJ2-3. This CDR3 has 16 residues. CDR1 SGHRS and CDR2 YFSETQ come from the germline V gene.

This chain connects TRBV28 to TRBJ2-7; the D call from TCRdb, TRBD1, cannot be confirmed without DNA. CDR3 length: 16 residues. Germline CDR1 MDHEN, CDR2 SYDVKM. This chain's CDR3 is CASSFPPGQATYEQYF.

The rearrangement joins TRBV5-5 to TRBJ1-1. The CDR3 loop spans 15 amino acids. Looked up from germline, CDR1 is SGHKS and CDR2 is YYEKEE (reference sequence). CDR3 protein: CASSAGTSRNTEAFF.

The chain combines TRBV4-3 with TRBJ2-7. This CDR3 has 14 residues. Per the germline V gene, CDR1 is LGHNA and CDR2 is YSLEER. CDR3 residues: CASSQDFLGYEQYF.

The V call is TRBV7-9, the J call TRBJ2-2. The CDR3 has 13 residues. Germline CDR1 reads SEHNR; CDR2 reads FQNEAQ (reference sequence). CDR3 loop: CASSFYGTGELFF.

J is TRBJ1-5 and V is TRBV29-1; the D gene TCRdb calls, TRBD1, cannot be checked with no DNA. CDR1 and CDR2 from the germline V gene are SQVTM and ANQGSEA. The CDR3 contains 15 residues. CDR3 protein: CSVAITTGGSQPQHF.

This chain joins TRBV5-1 and TRBJ2-1; TCRdb returns TRBD1, unconfirmable since there is no DNA. The V gene's germline CDR1 is SGHRS and CDR2 YFSETQ. This CDR3 spans 17 amino acids. The CDR3 loop reads CASSFGQGESLKGGQFF.

The chain carries TRBV28 and TRBJ2-1; TCRdb indicates TRBD2, and absent DNA this call remains unverified. This CDR3 is built from 17 residues. CDR1 and CDR2 (germline): MDHEN, SYDVKM. CDR3 amino acids: CASRGIAGRSSYNEQFF.

V and J are TRBV5-1 and TRBJ2-3; the TCRdb D gene call, TRBD1, has no DNA to confirm it. Germline lookup yields CDR1 SGHRS and CDR2 YFSETQ. This CDR3 spans 16 amino acids. The CDR3 protein is CASSLAVDRVADTQYF.

This chain links TRBV6-2 or TRBV6-3 with TRBJ2-1; TCRdb lists TRBD1, though no DNA is available to test this call. The CDR3 totals 16 residues. Germline CDR1 MNHEY, CDR2 SVGEGT. CDR3 sequence reads: CASSYGTGGSYNEQFF.

This chain uses TRBV6-2 or TRBV6-3 with TRBJ1-4; there is no DNA to check the TCRdb D call of TRBD1. Germline V lookup: CDR1 MNHEY, CDR2 SVGEGT. The CDR3 covers 18 residues. This CDR3 reads CASRDRDRLTSTNEKLFF.

The J gene is TRBJ2-7, the V gene TRBV2; the TCRdb D gene call, TRBD1, has no DNA to confirm it. Germline CDR1 reads SNHLY; CDR2 reads FYNNEI. The CDR3 runs to 15 residues. CDR3 protein: CASSPRTQPFYEQYF.

This chain connects TRBV25-1 to TRBJ1-5. Germline CDR1 and CDR2: MGHDK and SYGVNS. CDR3 length: 13 residues. The CDR3 here is CASSDRWAQPQHF. Full variable domain (outside the CDR3, taken from reference TRBV25-1 and TRBJ1-5): EADIYQTPRYLVIGTGKKITLECSQTMGHDKMYWYQQDPGMELHLIHYSYGVNSTEKGDLSSESTVSRIRTEHFPLTLESARPSHTSQYLCASSDRWAQPQHFGDGTRLSIL.

The chain couples TRBV6-5 to TRBJ2-3; TCRdb names TRBD1, which stays unverified in the absence of DNA. CDR3 length: 16 amino acids. Germline V gene data show CDR1 as MNHEY and CDR2 as SVGAGI. The CDR3 sequence is CASSSPPGGVLDTQYF.

The V call is TRBV2, the J call TRBJ2-7; TCRdb's D gene call, TRBD2, goes unchecked for lack of DNA. Germline loops: CDR1 SNHLY, CDR2 FYNNEI. The CDR3 is 14 residues long. The chain's CDR3 is CASRTSGTSYEQYF.

The V call is TRBV5-1, the J call TRBJ2-7; checking the TCRdb D call of TRBD2 is not possible without DNA. The CDR3 totals 16 residues. Germline CDR1 SGHRS, CDR2 YFSETQ. Here the CDR3 reads CASSLGPSTTSYEQYF.

V gene TRBV18 combines with J gene TRBJ2-5. This CDR3 is 14 amino acids long. The germline V gene has CDR1 KGHSH and CDR2 LQKENI. The CDR3 is CASSPSPIQETQYF. Full variable domain (rest looked up from reference TRBV18 and TRBJ2-5): NAGVMQNPRHLVRRRGQEARLRCSPMKGHSHVYWYRQLPEEGLKFMVYLQKENIIDESGMPKERFSAEFPKEGPSILRIQQVVRGDSAAYFCASSPSPIQETQYFGPGTRLLVL.

The chain recombines TRBV19 with TRBJ2-2; with no DNA, the TCRdb D assignment of TRBD1 cannot be verified. The CDR3 loop spans 14 amino acids. Germline CDR1 reads LNHDA; CDR2 reads SQIVND (reference sequence). This CDR3 reads CAVLGQPNTGELFF.

CDR3 in amino acids: CASSLFLGGSSYNEQFF. This chain uses TRBV27 with TRBJ2-1; as DNA is missing, the TRBD1 call by TCRdb cannot be tested. The CDR3 sequence is 17 residues long. The germline V gene encodes CDR1 MNHEY and CDR2 SMNVEV (reference sequence).

This chain joins TRBV3-1 and TRBJ1-2; TCRdb indicates TRBD1, and absent DNA this call remains unverified. Germline loops: CDR1 LGHDT, CDR2 YNNKEL (reference sequence). There are 15 residues in the CDR3. This CDR3 is CASSQGGGLSYGYTF. The variable domain in full, with the rest retrieved from reference TRBV3-1 and TRBJ1-2, is DTAVSQTPKYLVTQMGNDKSIKCEQNLGHDTMYWYKQDSKKFLKIMFSYNNKELIINETVPNRFSPKSPDKAHLNLHINSLELGDSAVYFCASSQGGGLSYGYTFGSGTRLTVV.

This rearrangement joins TRBV6-5 to TRBJ2-3. There are 16 residues in the CDR3. From germline, CDR1 is MNHEY and CDR2 SVGAGI. The chain's CDR3 is CASSSRFTVDTDTQYF.